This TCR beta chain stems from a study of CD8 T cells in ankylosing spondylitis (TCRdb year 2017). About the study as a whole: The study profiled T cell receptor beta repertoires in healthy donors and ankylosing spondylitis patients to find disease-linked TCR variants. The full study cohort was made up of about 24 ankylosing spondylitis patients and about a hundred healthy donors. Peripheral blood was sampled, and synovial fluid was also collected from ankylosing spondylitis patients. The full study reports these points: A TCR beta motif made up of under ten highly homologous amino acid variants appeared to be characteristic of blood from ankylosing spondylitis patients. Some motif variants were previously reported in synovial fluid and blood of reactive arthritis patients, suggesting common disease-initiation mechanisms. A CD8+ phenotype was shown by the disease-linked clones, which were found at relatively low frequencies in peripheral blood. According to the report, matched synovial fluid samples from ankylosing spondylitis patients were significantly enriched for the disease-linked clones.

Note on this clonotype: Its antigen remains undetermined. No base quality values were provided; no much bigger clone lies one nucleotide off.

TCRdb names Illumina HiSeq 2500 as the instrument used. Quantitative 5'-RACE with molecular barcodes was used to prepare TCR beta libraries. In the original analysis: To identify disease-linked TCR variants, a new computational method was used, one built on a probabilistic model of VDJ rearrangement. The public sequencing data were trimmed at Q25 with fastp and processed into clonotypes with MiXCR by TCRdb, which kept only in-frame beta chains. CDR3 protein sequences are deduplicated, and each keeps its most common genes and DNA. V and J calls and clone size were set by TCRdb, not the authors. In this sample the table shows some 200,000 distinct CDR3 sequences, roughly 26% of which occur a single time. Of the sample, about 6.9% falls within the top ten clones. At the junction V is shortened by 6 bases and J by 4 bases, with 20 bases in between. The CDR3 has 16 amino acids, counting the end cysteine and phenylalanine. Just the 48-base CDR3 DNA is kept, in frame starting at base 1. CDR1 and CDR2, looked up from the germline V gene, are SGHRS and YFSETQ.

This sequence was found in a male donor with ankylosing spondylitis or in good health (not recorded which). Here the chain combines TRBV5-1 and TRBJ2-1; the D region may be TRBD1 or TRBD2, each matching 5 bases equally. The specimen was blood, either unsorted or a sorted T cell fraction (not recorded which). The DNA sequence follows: TGCGCCAGCACCCTGTTGGGACGGGGAGATTACAATGAGCAGTTCTTC. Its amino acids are CASTLLGRGDYNEQFF.